These T cell receptor beta chains were read from a single sample in a study of cytomegalovirus exposure and HLA in healthy donors. The assay was immunoSEQ multiplex PCR, and TCRdb's table has in-frame clones only and misses some. The table includes about 120,000 clones, around 95% detected once. Source material: PBMCs. Receptor source: a young man in good health and CMV-seronegative. CDR3s include the opening cysteine and the closing phenylalanine or tryptophan. A D gene is named only where the DNA matches it firmly. The size of a clone is reported for some rows only, either as once, few or many, or as a class for expanded clones.

TRBD1 NA TRBJ1-3 TRBV13 CASSLLSQGARNTIYF TGTGCCAGCAGCTTACTGTCCCAGGGGGCAAGAAACACCATATATTTT
NA NA TRBJ1-2 TRBV7-9 CASSLQGGPNYGYTF TGTGCCAGCAGCTTACAGGGTGGGCCGAACTATGGCTACACCTTC
TRBD2 NA TRBJ2-1 TRBV5-1 CASSLESAGGRNEQFF TGCGCCAGCAGCTTGGAGTCAGCGGGAGGTCGGAATGAGCAGTTCTTC
TRBD2 NA TRBJ2-1 TRBV7-8 CASSLGRGTSGSNEQFF TGTGCCAGCAGCTTAGGTCGGGGGACTAGCGGGAGCAATGAGCAGTTCTTC
TRBD1 NA TRBJ1-1 TRBV9 CASSPNSGGTEAFF TGTGCCAGCAGCCCTAATTCAGGGGGCACTGAAGCTTTCTTT
NA NA TRBJ2-7 TRBV25-1 CASSEAASGGDKPGQYF TGTGCCAGCAGTGAAGCGGCCTCTGGGGGGGACAAGCCGGGGCAGTACTTC
NA NA TRBJ1-3 TRBV9 CASSVSGRASGNTIYF TGTGCCAGCAGCGTATCCGGCAGGGCCTCTGGAAACACCATATATTTT
TRBD2 once TRBJ2-7 TRBV18 CASSPPWLAGAQFSYEQYF TGTGCCAGCTCACCACCGTGGCTAGCGGGAGCCCAGTTCTCCTACGAGCAGTACTTC
NA NA TRBJ2-1 TRBV21-1 CASSRAGKPRYNEQFF TGTGCCAGCAGCCGGGCGGGAAAACCGAGGTACAATGAGCAGTTCTTC
TRBD1 NA TRBJ1-2 TRBV6-5 CASSYVQGPYYGYTF TGTGCCAGCAGTTACGTACAGGGGCCTTACTATGGCTACACCTTC
TRBD1 NA TRBJ1-3 TRBV9 CASSVDAGGPGNTIYF TGTGCCAGCAGCGTAGATGCAGGGGGCCCTGGAAACACCATATATTTT
NA NA TRBJ2-7 TRBV6-5 CASSNNRETYEQYF TGTGCCAGCAGTAATAACAGGGAAACCTACGAGCAGTACTTC
NA NA TRBJ1-2 TRBV28 CATRLPERIYGYTF TGTGCCACCCGACTGCCCGAGCGAATCTATGGCTACACCTTC
NA NA TRBJ1-1 TRBV14 CASSQEVGLGTAEAFF TGTGCCAGCAGCCAAGAAGTCGGCCTAGGTACCGCTGAAGCTTTCTTT
NA once TRBJ1-2 TRBV13 CASSFSQDNYGYTF TGTGCCAGCAGCTTCTCACAGGATAACTATGGCTACACCTTC
NA NA TRBJ2-7 TRBV5-6 CASSFRTSKMGEQYF TGTGCCAGCAGCTTCCGGACTTCTAAAATGGGGGAGCAGTACTTC
NA once TRBJ1-1 TRBV18 CASSPPWGRGTEAFF TGTGCCAGCTCACCACCCTGGGGCAGGGGAACTGAAGCTTTCTTT
TRBD2 NA TRBJ2-1 TRBV28 CASSPPGLGPYNEQFF TGTGCCAGCAGCCCTCCGGGACTAGGCCCCTACAATGAGCAGTTCTTC
NA NA TRBJ1-2 TRBV9 CASSLGGGTTYGYTF TGTGCCAGCAGCCTAGGGGGGGGAACGACCTATGGCTACACCTTC
TRBD2 NA TRBJ2-1 TRBV29-1 CSVEGGRALNEQFF TGCAGCGTTGAGGGTGGGAGGGCCTTGAATGAGCAGTTCTTC
TRBD2 NA TRBJ2-7 TRBV19 CASSPSLRLAAEQYF TGTGCCAGTAGTCCTTCCCTCAGACTAGCTGCCGAGCAGTACTTC
TRBD1 NA TRBJ1-1 TRBV18 CASSPRSNRGFGGGEAFF TGTGCCAGCTCACCTAGGTCAAACAGGGGCTTCGGGGGAGGTGAAGCTTTCTTT
TRBD2 NA TRBJ2-7 TRBV7-6 CASSFLTSGSGEQYF TGTGCCAGCAGCTTCCTGACTAGCGGGAGTGGGGAGCAGTACTTC
NA NA TRBJ2-7 TRBV10-3 CAISGISSYEQYF TGTGCCATCAGTGGCATCAGCTCCTACGAGCAGTACTTC
NA NA TRBJ1-2 TRBV28 CASSFRTFGYGYTF TGTGCCAGCAGTTTTAGGACTTTTGGCTATGGCTACACCTTC
TRBD2 NA TRBJ2-1 TRBV6-6 CAIHGTSGSNEQFF TGTGCCATCCACGGGACTAGCGGGAGCAATGAGCAGTTCTTC
TRBD2 NA TRBJ2-7 TRBV13 CASSLLASGSYEQYF TGTGCCAGCAGCTTATTGGCTAGCGGGAGCTACGAGCAGTACTTC
TRBD2 NA TRBJ2-7 TRBV4-3 CASSQDWTGTSGRFYEQYF TGCGCCAGCAGCCAAGATTGGACCGGGACTAGCGGGAGGTTTTACGAGCAGTACTTC
TRBD2 NA TRBJ2-6 TRBV28 CASSLGGDTSGANVLTF TGTGCCAGCAGTTTAGGGGGGGATACCTCTGGGGCCAACGTCCTGACTTTC
NA NA TRBJ2-7 TRBV6-5 CASSGGKEYF TGTGCCAGCAGCGGAGGTAAGGAGTACTTC
NA NA TRBJ1-1 TRBV27 CASSRLTENTEAFF TGTGCCAGCAGCCGACTGACAGAAAACACTGAAGCTTTCTTT
NA NA TRBJ2-7 TRBV29-1 CSVITRVVSYEQYF TGCAGCGTTATCACCAGGGTGGTAAGCTACGAGCAGTACTTC
TRBD1 NA TRBJ2-3 TRBV6-4 CASATGVSPSTDTQYF TGTGCCAGCGCGACAGGGGTGAGTCCTAGCACAGATACGCAGTATTTT
NA once TRBJ1-1 TRBV7-2 CASSLNAGSTEAFF TGTGCCAGCAGCTTAAACGCGGGAAGCACTGAAGCTTTCTTT
NA NA TRBJ2-3 TRBV7-3 CASSLSQGTDTQYF TGTGCCAGCAGCTTAAGTCAGGGGACAGATACGCAGTATTTT
NA NA TRBJ2-1 TRBV7-9 CASSLGIKGNEQFF TGTGCCAGCAGCTTAGGTATTAAGGGGAATGAGCAGTTCTTC
TRBD1 NA TRBJ2-1 TRBV9 CASSVGQGYNEQFF TGTGCCAGCAGCGTAGGACAGGGATACAATGAGCAGTTCTTC
NA NA TRBJ1-1 TRBV30 CARRGLREAFF TGTGCTCGGAGGGGCCTCCGGGAGGCTTTCTTT
NA NA TRBJ1-5 TRBV5-6 CASSLAGQYSNQPQHF TGTGCCAGCAGCTTGGCTGGACAGTATAGCAATCAGCCCCAGCATTTT
NA NA TRBJ2-7 TRBV2 CASSEAAGYEQYF TGTGCCAGCAGTGAAGCTGCGGGGTACGAGCAGTACTTC
NA NA TRBJ2-7 TRBV5-4 CASSLDVTGSAYEQYF TGTGCCAGCAGCTTGGACGTCACAGGGTCGGCCTACGAGCAGTACTTC